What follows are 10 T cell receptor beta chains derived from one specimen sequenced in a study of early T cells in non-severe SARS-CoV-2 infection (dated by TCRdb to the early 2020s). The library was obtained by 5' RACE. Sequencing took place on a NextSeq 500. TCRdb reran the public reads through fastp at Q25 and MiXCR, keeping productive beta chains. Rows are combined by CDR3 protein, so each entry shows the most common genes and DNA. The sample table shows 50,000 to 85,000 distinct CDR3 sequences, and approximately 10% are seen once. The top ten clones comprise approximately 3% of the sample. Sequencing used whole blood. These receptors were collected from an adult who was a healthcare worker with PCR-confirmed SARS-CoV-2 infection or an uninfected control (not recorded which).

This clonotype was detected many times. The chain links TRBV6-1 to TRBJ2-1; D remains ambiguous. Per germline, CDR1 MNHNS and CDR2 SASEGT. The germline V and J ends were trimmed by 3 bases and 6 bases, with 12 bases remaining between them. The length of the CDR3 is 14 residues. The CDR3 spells CASSDLNRINEQFF. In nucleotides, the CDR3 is TGTGCCAGCAGTGATCTTAACAGAATCAATGAGCAGTTCTTC.

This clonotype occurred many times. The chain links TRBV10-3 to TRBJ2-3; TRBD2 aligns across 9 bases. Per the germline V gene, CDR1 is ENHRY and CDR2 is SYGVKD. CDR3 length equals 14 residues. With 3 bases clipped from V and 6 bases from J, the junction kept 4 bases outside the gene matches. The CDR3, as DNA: TGTGCCATCAGTGATGGCGGGAGGGCCGATACGCAGTATTTT. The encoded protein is CAISDGGRADTQYF.

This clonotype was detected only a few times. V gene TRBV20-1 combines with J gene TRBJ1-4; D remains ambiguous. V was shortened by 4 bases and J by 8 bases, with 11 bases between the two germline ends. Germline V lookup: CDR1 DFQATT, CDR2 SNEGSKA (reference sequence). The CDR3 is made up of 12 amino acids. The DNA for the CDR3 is TGCAGTGCTATGAGGGCGGGCGAAAAACTGTTTTTT. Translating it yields CSAMRAGEKLFF.

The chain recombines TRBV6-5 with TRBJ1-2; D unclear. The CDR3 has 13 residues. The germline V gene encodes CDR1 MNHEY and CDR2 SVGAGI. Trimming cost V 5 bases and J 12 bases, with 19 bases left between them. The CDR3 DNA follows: TGTGCCAGCAGTCGCGGACCCAACAATGTTGACACCTTC. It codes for CASSRGPNNVDTF.

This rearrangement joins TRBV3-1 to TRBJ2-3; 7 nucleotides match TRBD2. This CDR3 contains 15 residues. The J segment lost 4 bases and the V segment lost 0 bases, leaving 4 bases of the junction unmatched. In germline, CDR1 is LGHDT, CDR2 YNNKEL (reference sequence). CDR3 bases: TGTGCCAGCAGCCAAGAGGGAGGGATCCCAGATACGCAGTATTTT. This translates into CASSQEGGIPDTQYF.

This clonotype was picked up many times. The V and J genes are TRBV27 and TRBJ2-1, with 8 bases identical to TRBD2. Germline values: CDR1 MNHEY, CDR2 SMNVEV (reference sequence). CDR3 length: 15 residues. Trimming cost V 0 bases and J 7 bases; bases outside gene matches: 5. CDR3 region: CASSLSVAGYNEQFF. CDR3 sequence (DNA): TGTGCCAGCAGTTTATCGGTAGCGGGATATAATGAGCAGTTCTTC.

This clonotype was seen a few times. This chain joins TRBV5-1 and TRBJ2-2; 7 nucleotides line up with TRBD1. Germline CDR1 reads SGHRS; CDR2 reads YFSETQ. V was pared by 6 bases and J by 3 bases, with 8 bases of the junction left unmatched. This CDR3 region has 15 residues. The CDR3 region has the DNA TGCGCCAGCACCCTTTTGGGGACAGACACCGGGGAGCTGTTTTTT. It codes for CASTLLGTDTGELFF. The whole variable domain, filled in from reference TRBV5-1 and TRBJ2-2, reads KAGVTQTPRYLIKTRGQQVTLSCSPISGHRSVSWYQQTPGQGLQFLFEYFSETQRNKGNFPGRFSGRQFSNSRSEMNVSTLELGDSALYLCASTLLGTDTGELFFGEGSRLTVL.

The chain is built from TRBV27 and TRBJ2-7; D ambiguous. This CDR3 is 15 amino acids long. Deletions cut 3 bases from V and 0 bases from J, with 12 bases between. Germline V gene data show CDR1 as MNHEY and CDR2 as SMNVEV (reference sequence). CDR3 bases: TGTGCCAGCAGTTTTTCGTATTCTCCCTCCTACGAGCAGTACTTC. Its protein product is CASSFSYSPSYEQYF.

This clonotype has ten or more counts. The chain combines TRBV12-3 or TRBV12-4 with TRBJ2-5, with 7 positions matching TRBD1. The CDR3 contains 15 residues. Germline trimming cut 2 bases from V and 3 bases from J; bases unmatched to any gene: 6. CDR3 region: CASSLPLQGKETQYF. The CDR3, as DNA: TGTGCCAGCAGTTTACCCTTACAGGGGAAAGAGACCCAGTACTTC.

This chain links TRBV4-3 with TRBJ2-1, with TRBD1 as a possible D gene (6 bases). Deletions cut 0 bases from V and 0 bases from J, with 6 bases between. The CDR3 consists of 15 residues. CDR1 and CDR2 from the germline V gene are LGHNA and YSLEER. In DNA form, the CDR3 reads TGCGCCAGCAGCCAAGACAGGGGCTCCTACAATGAGCAGTTCTTC. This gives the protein CASSQDRGSYNEQFF.